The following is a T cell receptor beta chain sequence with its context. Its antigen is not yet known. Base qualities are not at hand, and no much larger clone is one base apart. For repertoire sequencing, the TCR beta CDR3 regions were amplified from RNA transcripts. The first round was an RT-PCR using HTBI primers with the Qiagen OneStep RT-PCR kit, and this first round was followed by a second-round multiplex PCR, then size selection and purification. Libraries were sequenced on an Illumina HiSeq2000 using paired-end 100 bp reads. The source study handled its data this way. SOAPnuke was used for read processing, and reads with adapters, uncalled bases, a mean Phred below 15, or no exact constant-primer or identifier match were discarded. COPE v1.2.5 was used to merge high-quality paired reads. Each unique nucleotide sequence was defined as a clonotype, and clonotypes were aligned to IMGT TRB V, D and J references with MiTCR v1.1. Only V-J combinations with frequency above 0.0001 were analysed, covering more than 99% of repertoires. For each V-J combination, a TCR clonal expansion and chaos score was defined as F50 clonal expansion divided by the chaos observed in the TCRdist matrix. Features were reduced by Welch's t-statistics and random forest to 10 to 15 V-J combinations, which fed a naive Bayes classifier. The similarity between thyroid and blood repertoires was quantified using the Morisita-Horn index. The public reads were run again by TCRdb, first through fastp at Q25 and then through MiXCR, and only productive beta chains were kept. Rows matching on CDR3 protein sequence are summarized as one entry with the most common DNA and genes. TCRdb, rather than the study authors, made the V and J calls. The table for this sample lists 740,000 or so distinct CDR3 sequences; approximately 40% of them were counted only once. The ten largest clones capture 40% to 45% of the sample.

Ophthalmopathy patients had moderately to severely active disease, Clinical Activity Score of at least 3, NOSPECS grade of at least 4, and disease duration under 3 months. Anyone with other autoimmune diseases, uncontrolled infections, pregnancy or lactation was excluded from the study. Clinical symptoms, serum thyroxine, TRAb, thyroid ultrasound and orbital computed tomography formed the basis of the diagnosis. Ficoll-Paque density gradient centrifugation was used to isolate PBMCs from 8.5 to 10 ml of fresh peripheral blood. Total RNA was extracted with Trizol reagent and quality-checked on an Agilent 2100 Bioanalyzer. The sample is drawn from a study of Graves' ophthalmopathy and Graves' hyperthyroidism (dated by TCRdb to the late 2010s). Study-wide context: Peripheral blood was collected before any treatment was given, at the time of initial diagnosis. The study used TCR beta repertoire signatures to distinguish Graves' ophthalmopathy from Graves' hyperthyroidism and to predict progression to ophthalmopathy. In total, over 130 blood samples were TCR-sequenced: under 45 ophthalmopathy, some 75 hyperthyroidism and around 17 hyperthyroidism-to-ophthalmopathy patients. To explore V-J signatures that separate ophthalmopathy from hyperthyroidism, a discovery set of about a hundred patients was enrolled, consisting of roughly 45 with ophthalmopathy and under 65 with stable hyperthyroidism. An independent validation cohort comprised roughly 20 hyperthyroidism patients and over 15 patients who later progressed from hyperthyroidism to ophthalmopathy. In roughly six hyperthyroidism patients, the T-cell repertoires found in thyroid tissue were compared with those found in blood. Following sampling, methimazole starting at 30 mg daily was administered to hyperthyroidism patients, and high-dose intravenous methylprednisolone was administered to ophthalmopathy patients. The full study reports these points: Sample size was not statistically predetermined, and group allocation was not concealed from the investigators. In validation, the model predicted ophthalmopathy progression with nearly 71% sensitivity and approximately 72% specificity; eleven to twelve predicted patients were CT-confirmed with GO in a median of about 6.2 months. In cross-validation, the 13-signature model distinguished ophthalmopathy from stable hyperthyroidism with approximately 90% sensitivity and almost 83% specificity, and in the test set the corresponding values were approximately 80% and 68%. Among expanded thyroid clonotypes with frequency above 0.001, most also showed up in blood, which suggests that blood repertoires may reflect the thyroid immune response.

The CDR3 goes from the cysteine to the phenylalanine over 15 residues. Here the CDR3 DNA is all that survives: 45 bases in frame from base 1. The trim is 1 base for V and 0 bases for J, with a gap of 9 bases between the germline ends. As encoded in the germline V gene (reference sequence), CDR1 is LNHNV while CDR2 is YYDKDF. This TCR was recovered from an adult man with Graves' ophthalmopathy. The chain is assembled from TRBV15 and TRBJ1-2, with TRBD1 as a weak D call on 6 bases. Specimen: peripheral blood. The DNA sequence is TGTGCCACCAGCAGAGGGACAGACACTAACTATGGCTACACCTTC. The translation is CATSRGTDTNYGYTF.